This TCR beta chain appears in the sequencing data of a study of T-cell reconstitution after alpha-beta-depleted transplantation in children. Study-wide findings and caveats: Where alpha-beta T cells came from about two months after transplant was reportedly several hundred expanded graft clones.

As for this clonotype: What it binds is not known.

CDR3 length: 17 amino acids. With 4 bases clipped from V and 1 base from J, the junction kept 10 bases outside the gene matches. The library targeted TCRbeta and was prepared with unique molecular identifiers. Each CDR3 protein is one row after TCRdb ran MiXCR on the PCR reads. Here the sample spans approximately 230,000 distinct CDR3 sequences, 20% to 30% being singletons. This chain uses TRBV12-3 or TRBV12-4 with TRBJ2-7; 10 positions match TRBD1. This receptor was obtained from a female patient aged 2-15 years who had a stem cell transplant for congenital amegakaryocytic thrombocytopenia, so the T cells may come from the graft donor. The sample in question was PBMCs, mostly from graft donor cells, obtained 360 days after TCRalphabeta/CD19-depleted stem cell transplant. The CDR3 here is CASSSATGGEFSYEQYF. The CDR3 region has the DNA TGTGCCAGCAGTTCAGCGACAGGGGGCGAGTTTTCCTACGAGCAGTACTTC.